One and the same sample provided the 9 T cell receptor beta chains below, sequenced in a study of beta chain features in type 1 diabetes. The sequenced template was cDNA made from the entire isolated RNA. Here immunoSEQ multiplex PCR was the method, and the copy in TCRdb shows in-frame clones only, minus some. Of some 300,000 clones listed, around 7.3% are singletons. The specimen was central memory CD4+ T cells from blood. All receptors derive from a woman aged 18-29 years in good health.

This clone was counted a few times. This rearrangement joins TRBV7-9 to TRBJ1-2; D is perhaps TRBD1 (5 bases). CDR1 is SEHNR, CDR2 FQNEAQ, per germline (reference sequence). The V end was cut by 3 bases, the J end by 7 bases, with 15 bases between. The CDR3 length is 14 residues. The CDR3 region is CASSFDAQGSGYTF. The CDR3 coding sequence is TGTGCCAGCAGCTTTGATGCGCAGGGATCTGGCTACACCTTC.

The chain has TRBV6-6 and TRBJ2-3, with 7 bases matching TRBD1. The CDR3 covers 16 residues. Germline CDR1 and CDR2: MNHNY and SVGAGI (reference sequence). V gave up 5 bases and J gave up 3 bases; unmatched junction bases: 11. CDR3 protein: CASSNRGGAGTDTQYF. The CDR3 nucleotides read TGTGCCAGCAGTAACAGAGGGGGCGCAGGGACAGATACGCAGTATTTT.

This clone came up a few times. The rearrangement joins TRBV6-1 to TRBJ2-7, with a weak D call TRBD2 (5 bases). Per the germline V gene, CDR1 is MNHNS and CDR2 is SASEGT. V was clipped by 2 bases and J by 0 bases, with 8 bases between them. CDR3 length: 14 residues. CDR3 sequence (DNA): TGTGCCAGCAGTGAATGGGAGAGCTCCTACGAGCAGTACTTC. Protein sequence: CASSEWESSYEQYF.

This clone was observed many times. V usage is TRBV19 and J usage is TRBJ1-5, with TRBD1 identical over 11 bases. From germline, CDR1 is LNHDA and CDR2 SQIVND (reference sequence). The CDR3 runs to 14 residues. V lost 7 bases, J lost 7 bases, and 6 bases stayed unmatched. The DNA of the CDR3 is TGTGCCAGTAAGGGGACAGGGGGACAACAGCCCCAGCATTTT. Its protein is CASKGTGGQQPQHF.

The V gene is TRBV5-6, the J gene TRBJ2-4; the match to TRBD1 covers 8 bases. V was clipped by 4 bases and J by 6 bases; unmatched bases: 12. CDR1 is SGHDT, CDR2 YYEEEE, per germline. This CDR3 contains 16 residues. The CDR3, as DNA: TGTGCCAGCAGCCCCCAGACAGGGGAGTTCGGAAACATTCAGTACTTC. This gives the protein CASSPQTGEFGNIQYF.

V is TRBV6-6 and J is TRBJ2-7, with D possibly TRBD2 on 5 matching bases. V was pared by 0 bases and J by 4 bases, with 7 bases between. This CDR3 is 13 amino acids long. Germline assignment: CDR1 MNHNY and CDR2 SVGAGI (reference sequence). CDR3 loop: CASSYSIAYEQYV. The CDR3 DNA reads TGTGCCAGCAGTTACTCGATAGCGTACGAGCAGTACGTC.

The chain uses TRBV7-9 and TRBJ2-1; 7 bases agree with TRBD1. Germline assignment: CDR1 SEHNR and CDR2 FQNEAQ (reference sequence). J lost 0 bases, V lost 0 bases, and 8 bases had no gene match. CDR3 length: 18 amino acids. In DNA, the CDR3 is TGTGCCAGCAGCTTAGCGACGAGGGGGCTGAGCTCCTACAATGAGCAGTTCTTC. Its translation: CASSLATRGLSSYNEQFF.

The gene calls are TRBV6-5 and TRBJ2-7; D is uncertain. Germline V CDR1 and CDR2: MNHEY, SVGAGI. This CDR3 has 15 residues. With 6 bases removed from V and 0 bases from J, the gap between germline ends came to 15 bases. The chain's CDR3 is CASRAYVDFSYEQYV. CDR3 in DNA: TGTGCCAGCAGGGCCTATGTAGACTTCTCCTACGAGCAGTACGTC.

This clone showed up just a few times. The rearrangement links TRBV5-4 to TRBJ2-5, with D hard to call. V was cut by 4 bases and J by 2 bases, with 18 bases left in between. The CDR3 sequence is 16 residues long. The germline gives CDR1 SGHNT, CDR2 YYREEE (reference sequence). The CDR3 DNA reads TGTGCCAGCAGCCAAGGTCTATGGAATTCGCAAGAGACCCAGTACTTC. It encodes CASSQGLWNSQETQYF. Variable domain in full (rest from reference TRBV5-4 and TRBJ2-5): ETGVTQSPTHLIKTRGQQVTLRCSSQSGHNTVSWYQQALGQGPQFIFQYYREEENGRGNFPPRFSGLQFPNYSSELNVNALELDDSALYLCASSQGLWNSQETQYFGPGTRLLVL.